This TCR beta chain was captured in a study of blood T cell repertoires in COVID-19. Overall study context: The United States, Italy and Spain provided the acute and convalescent COVID-19 samples.

From germline, CDR1 is MNHNY and CDR2 SVGAGI (reference sequence). This CDR3 is built from 16 residues. Trimming cost V 2 bases and J 9 bases, with 20 bases left between them. Original analysis: It was from reference gene primer amplification that nucleated cell counts were estimated. Here immunoSEQ multiplex PCR was the method, and the copy in TCRdb shows in-frame clones only, minus some. The D gene and trimming were derived from the DNA, and the V and J assignments and clone size from that table. The repertoire consists of 90,000 to 150,000 clones, with roughly four fifths occurring once and the leading ten covering roughly 8.6%.

The chain joins TRBV6-6 to TRBJ2-1, with D possibly matching TRBD2 (5 bases). Sequencing used peripheral blood. The source is a human donor in a cohort sampled during active COVID-19. CDR3 nucleotide sequence: TGTGCCAGCAGTTACCTCCCAGCCGGAAGGAGGAGTGAGCAGTTCTTC. Translation gives CASSYLPAGRRSEQFF.